This T cell receptor beta chain was recovered during a study of blood T cell repertoires in COVID-19. Study overall: Both acute and convalescent COVID-19 samples were obtained from the United States, Italy and Spain. Sample material is recorded as cDNA or gDNA derived from T cells, B-cell-depleted T cells, or PBMCs.

This clone came up a few times. Per the original methods: Reference gene primer amplification in the assay estimated nucleated cell counts. Assay: immunoSEQ multiplex PCR; the TCRdb copy retains only in-frame clones and omits some. For V, J and clone size, that table is used; D and trimming come from the DNA. The sample holds 200,000 to 300,000 clones, 80% to 90% seen once. Germline CDR1 is SGHAT and CDR2 is FQNNGV. The CDR3 contains 18 residues. Trimming stripped 1 base from V and 9 bases from J, with 27 bases between. The sequence came from a man aged 55 to 70 with acute or convalescent COVID-19. Sample: peripheral blood. The rearrangement uses TRBV11-2 and TRBJ1-2; D is unclear. The CDR3 DNA reads TGTGCCAGCAGCTTAGGCATCGGGTCGGCGGGCAGCCTATTGAGCTACACCTTC. It encodes CASSLGIGSAGSLLSYTF.